One sample yielded the 29 T cell receptor beta chains listed below, sequenced in a study of CD8 T cells in Susac syndrome. RNA amounts of about 0.5 to 1 ug underwent reverse transcription with random hexamers. One entry per CDR3 protein, called by TCRdb with MiXCR from the immunoSEQ multiplex PCR reads. The data contain about 120,000 distinct CDR3 sequences, approximately 94% of them singletons. Sample: CD4+ T cells from PBMCs. These receptor sequences come from a human donor with multiple sclerosis.

This clonotype was seen a single time. The chain links TRBV6-5 to TRBJ2-1; 12 nucleotides align to TRBD2. Trimming at V came to 6 bases and at J to 3 bases, leaving 3 bases not matched to a gene. The CDR3 has 15 residues. The germline V gene encodes CDR1 MNHEY and CDR2 SVGAGI. CDR3 in DNA: TGTGCCAGCAGCCTGGGACTAGCGGGCTACAATGAGCAGTTCTTC. It translates to CASSLGLAGYNEQFF.

A single count supports this clonotype. Likely a read error: the CDR3 ends without its conserved phenylalanine or tryptophan. This chain joins TRBV12-3 or TRBV12-4 and TRBJ2-5; possibly TRBD2 for D (5 bases). The CDR3 consists of 14 residues. Trimming took off 6 bases at V and 0 bases at J, with 11 bases between the two ends. This chain's CDR3 is CASRPGLDQETQYL. The CDR3, as DNA: TGTGCCAGCAGGCCTGGACTTGACCAAGAGACCCAGTACTTG.

This chain uses TRBV30 with TRBJ2-1; TRBD2 agrees at 10 bases. There are 15 residues in the CDR3. The germline V gene encodes CDR1 GTSNPN and CDR2 SVGIG (reference sequence). J lost 2 bases, V lost 3 bases, and 4 bases had no gene match. CDR3 DNA: TGTGCCTGGAGGCCCCTAGCGGGAGCCTACAATGAGCAGTTCTTC. Protein sequence: CAWRPLAGAYNEQFF.

The chain couples TRBV30 to TRBJ1-5; D is unresolved. CDR1 GTSNPN and CDR2 SVGIG come from the germline V gene (reference sequence). The length of the CDR3 is 14 residues. V lost 4 bases and J 4 bases, leaving 14 bases between the germline ends. CDR3 protein: CAWNPQDFNQPQHF. For the CDR3, the DNA is TGTGCCTGGAATCCGCAGGATTTTAATCAGCCCCAGCATTTT.

This clonotype appeared once. The chain links TRBV5-6 to TRBJ1-2; 8 bases align to TRBD1. CDR1 and CDR2 from the germline V gene are SGHDT and YYEEEE. The CDR3 spans 15 residues. The junction had 9 bases not matched to a gene; V was cut back by 5 bases and J by 3 bases. CDR3 loop: CASSSGQGNYYGYTF. CDR3 DNA: TGTGCCAGCAGTTCCGGACAGGGAAATTACTATGGCTACACCTTC.

A few counts support this clonotype. The chain is built from TRBV29-1 and TRBJ2-6; D uncertain. The V end was cut by 7 bases, the J end by 2 bases, with 6 bases between. The length of the CDR3 is 12 residues. Germline V gene data show CDR1 as SQVTM and CDR2 as ANQGSEA. The CDR3 sequence is CSAGAGANVLTF. CDR3 nucleotides: TGCAGCGCGGGCGCTGGGGCCAACGTCCTGACTTTC.

V and J are TRBV19 and TRBJ1-5; 8 bases are a match to TRBD1. Germline CDR1 LNHDA, CDR2 SQIVND (reference sequence). This CDR3 region has 13 residues. Losses at the gene ends were 7 bases for V and 6 bases for J; bases not matched to a gene: 5. The CDR3 reads CASTDRGSQPQHF. The DNA for the CDR3 is TGTGCCAGTACCGACAGGGGAAGTCAGCCCCAGCATTTT. The full variable domain, rest sourced from reference TRBV19 and TRBJ1-5, is DGGITQSPKYLFRKEGQNVTLSCEQNLNHDAMYWYRQDPGQGLRLIYYSQIVNDFQKGDIAEGYSVSREKKESFPLTVTSAQKNPTAFYLCASTDRGSQPQHFGDGTRLSIL.

V gene TRBV9 combines with J gene TRBJ1-1; D may be TRBD1 (6 bases). CDR1 and CDR2 from the germline V gene are SGDLS and YYNGEE. V lost 0 bases and J 0 bases, leaving 12 bases between the germline ends. The CDR3 has 16 amino acids. The CDR3 nucleotides are TGTGCCAGCAGCGTAGCACAGGGAGCTATGAACACTGAAGCTTTCTTT. Protein: CASSVAQGAMNTEAFF.

The chain couples TRBV5-1 to TRBJ2-7; 10 nucleotides line up with TRBD1. V shed 0 bases and J 3 bases; nucleotides not matched to a gene: 6. There are 16 residues in the CDR3. Germline loops: CDR1 SGHRS, CDR2 YFSETQ. CDR3 bases: TGCGCCAGCAGCTTGGAGGGACAGGGGTTGAACTACGAGCAGTACTTC. Amino acid sequence: CASSLEGQGLNYEQYF.

The V call is TRBV4-2, the J call TRBJ1-6, with D unclear. Trimming shortened V by 0 bases and J by 8 bases, and 11 bases separated the two germline ends. The CDR3 consists of 15 residues. Germline CDR1 LGHNA, CDR2 YNFKEQ. DNA for the CDR3: TGTGCCAGCAGCCAAGATCTCGGGAGGGATTCACCCCTCCACTTT. Protein product: CASSQDLGRDSPLHF.

This chain uses TRBV5-4 with TRBJ1-1; 8 nucleotides align to TRBD1. The CDR3 spans 15 residues. Germline V gene data show CDR1 as SGHNT and CDR2 as YYREEE (reference sequence). With 2 bases clipped from V and 4 bases from J, the junction kept 7 bases outside the gene matches. The CDR3 nucleotides read TGTGCCAGCAGCTTTCGGTCAGGACAGGGCACTGAAGCTTTCTTT. Translating gives CASSFRSGQGTEAFF. The whole variable domain, filled in from reference TRBV5-4 and TRBJ1-1, reads ETGVTQSPTHLIKTRGQQVTLRCSSQSGHNTVSWYQQALGQGPQFIFQYYREEENGRGNFPPRFSGLQFPNYSSELNVNALELDDSALYLCASSFRSGQGTEAFFGQGTRLTVV.

The chain couples TRBV5-4 to TRBJ2-1; 7 nucleotides agree with TRBD1. CDR1 is SGHNT, CDR2 YYREEE, per germline (reference sequence). The CDR3 contains 15 residues. The V and J ends lost 4 bases and 1 base, in that order; junction bases with no gene match: 5. The CDR3: CASSLGQRSYNEQFF. The DNA of the CDR3 is TGTGCCAGCAGCCTGGGACAGCGTTCCTACAATGAGCAGTTCTTC.

This clonotype came up once. CDR3 nucleotides: TGCGCCAGCAGCCGTCTGACCGATAACTATGGCTACACCTTC. Amino acids: CASSRLTDNYGYTF. The chain is built from TRBV5-1 and TRBJ1-2, with unresolved D. The CDR3 runs 14 residues. With 4 bases removed from V and 1 base from J, the gap between germline ends came to 11 bases. Germline CDR1 reads SGHRS; CDR2 reads YFSETQ.

The genes are TRBV12-5 and TRBJ1-1; no clear D. The CDR3 sequence is 11 residues long. V was pared by 11 bases and J by 0 bases, with 7 bases between. Germline V gene data show CDR1 as LGHNT and CDR2 as FRNRAP. The CDR3: CASEMNTEAFF. The CDR3 bases are TGTGCTTCCGAAATGAACACTGAAGCTTTCTTT.

The chain links TRBV3-1 to TRBJ1-6; no definite D call. Germline values: CDR1 LGHDT, CDR2 YNNKEL (reference sequence). The CDR3 has 14 amino acids. Trimming pared 4 bases from V and 5 bases from J, leaving 9 bases between. The DNA of the CDR3 is TGTGCCAGCAGCCCCATAGCGGATAATTCACCCCTCCACTTT. Translating it yields CASSPIADNSPLHF.

The genes are TRBV6-5 and TRBJ1-2; tentative D call: TRBD1 (6 bases). The CDR3 consists of 14 residues. CDR1 is MNHEY, CDR2 SVGAGI, per germline. Between the trimmed V and J ends, which lost 5 bases and 6 bases, there was a span of 16 bases. CDR3 region: CASSAQGSSDGYTF. The CDR3 coding sequence is TGTGCCAGCAGTGCACAGGGAAGTTCGGATGGCTACACCTTC.

The chain recombines TRBV7-9 with TRBJ2-7, with D maybe TRBD1 (5 bases). CDR1 and CDR2 (germline): SEHNR, FQNEAQ (reference sequence). V lost 1 base and J lost 5, with 9 bases in between. The CDR3 loop spans 13 amino acids. In DNA, the CDR3 is TGTGCCAGCAGCTTAGTTCCAGGGAACGAGCAGTACTTC. This translates into CASSLVPGNEQYF.

The rearrangement links TRBV6-2 or TRBV6-3 to TRBJ2-7; unclear D gene. In germline, CDR1 is MNHEY, CDR2 SVGEGT. Trimming cost V 8 bases and J 2 bases, with 13 bases left between them. The CDR3 has 13 residues. In DNA, the CDR3 is TGTGCCAGCGCAAAGGGTAGGACCTACGAGCAGTACTTC. Translated, it gives CASAKGRTYEQYF.

This clonotype was observed once. V and J are TRBV2 and TRBJ1-4; 8 bases agree with TRBD1. Germline V lookup: CDR1 SNHLY, CDR2 FYNNEI. V lost 7 bases, J lost 7 bases, and 8 bases stayed unmatched. CDR3 length: 14 residues. The CDR3 here is CASTRQGTGEKLFF. In nucleotides, the CDR3 is TGTGCCAGCACCAGACAGGGGACTGGTGAAAAACTGTTTTTT. Filled out from reference TRBV2 and TRBJ1-4, the complete variable domain reads EPEVTQTPSHQVTQMGQEVILRCVPISNHLYFYWYRQILGQKVEFLVSFYNNEISEKSEIFDDQFSVERPDGSNFTLKIRSTKLEDSAMYFCASTRQGTGEKLFFGSGTQLSVL.

The gene calls are TRBV9 and TRBJ2-3; 12 bases are shared with TRBD2. Germline CDR1 reads SGDLS; CDR2 reads YYNGEE. The CDR3 is made up of 16 amino acids. After removal of 4 bases from V and 5 bases from J, the junction contained 8 bases not matched to a gene. The CDR3 DNA reads as TGTGCCAGCAGCCTCGGACTAGCGGGGACAGTAGATACGCAGTATTTT. Its protein is CASSLGLAGTVDTQYF.

The rearrangement uses TRBV7-2 and TRBJ1-5; possible D gene TRBD1, 5 bases. The CDR3 totals 14 residues. V was pared by 5 bases and J by 0 bases, with 8 bases between. CDR1 and CDR2 (germline): SGHTA, FQGNSA. Here the CDR3 reads CASSKQDSNQPQHF. The CDR3 DNA is TGTGCCAGCAGCAAACAGGATAGCAATCAGCCCCAGCATTTT.

The gene calls are TRBV14 and TRBJ1-2; D unclear. In germline, CDR1 is SGHDN, CDR2 FVKESK. With 8 bases removed from V and 8 bases from J, the gap between germline ends came to 18 bases. CDR3 length: 13 residues. The CDR3 bases are TGTGCCAGCTTCGCCAATTGGGGTGGCGGCTACACCTTC. It specifies CASFANWGGGYTF.

The chain carries TRBV6-2 or TRBV6-3 and TRBJ2-5, with D unresolved. The CDR3 consists of 12 residues. Trimming pared 0 bases from V and 5 bases from J, leaving 4 bases between. Germline loops: CDR1 MNHEY, CDR2 SVGEGT. DNA for the CDR3: TGTGCCAGCAGTTACTCTGGGGAGACCCAGTACTTC. It is translated as CASSYSGETQYF.

This sequence joins TRBV6-5 and TRBJ1-3; TRBD1 might be the D (6 bases). V lost 8 bases to trimming and J lost 3 bases, with 17 bases between them. The germline V gene encodes CDR1 MNHEY and CDR2 SVGAGI. This CDR3 has 15 amino acids. The CDR3 loop is CASSISRGIGNTIYF. For the CDR3, the DNA is TGTGCCAGCTCCATAAGCAGGGGAATTGGAAACACCATATATTTT.

The chain recombines TRBV18 with TRBJ2-5, with a weak D call TRBD2 (7 bases). The CDR3 runs 16 residues. Trimming took 6 bases from V and 2 from J, leaving 19 bases between them. Germline V lookup: CDR1 KGHSH, CDR2 LQKENI. CDR3 in amino acids: CASSAFRGGEQETQYF. The CDR3 DNA reads as TGTGCCAGCTCCGCTTTCAGGGGAGGGGAACAAGAGACCCAGTACTTC.

This clonotype was detected once. This chain uses TRBV9 with TRBJ2-1, with 8 positions matching TRBD2. V lost 3 bases and J lost 3; bases outside the gene matches: 5. The CDR3 runs to 15 residues. In germline, CDR1 is SGDLS, CDR2 YYNGEE. Here the CDR3 DNA reads TGTGCCAGCAGCGCACTAGCGGAAAACTACAATGAGCAGTTCTTC. It is translated as CASSALAENYNEQFF.

The rearrangement links TRBV12-3 or TRBV12-4 to TRBJ2-1; 11 nucleotides match TRBD2. V dropped 5 bases and J dropped 7; count of bases not matched to a gene: 4. This CDR3 is built from 14 residues. The CDR3 nucleotides are TGTGCCAGCAGTACCCGACTAGCGGGGAATGAGCAGTTCTTC. Its protein product is CASSTRLAGNEQFF.

The chain recombines TRBV2 with TRBJ1-6; D unresolved. Germline V gives CDR1 SNHLY, CDR2 FYNNEI. V gave up 8 bases and J gave up 2 bases, with 19 bases separating them. The CDR3 is 17 residues long. The CDR3, as DNA: TGTGCCAGCCTGTTCGGCACCCTGGGGACCTATAATTCACCCCTCCACTTT. The encoded protein is CASLFGTLGTYNSPLHF.

This chain connects TRBV5-1 to TRBJ2-3; D could derive from TRBD1 or TRBD2 (7 bases each). Trimming took off 2 bases at V and 8 bases at J, with 18 bases between the two ends. The CDR3 totals 15 residues. The germline CDR1 and CDR2 sequences are SGHRS and YFSETQ. CDR3 protein: CASSFAGGVPSTQYF. The CDR3 DNA is TGCGCCAGCAGCTTCGCAGGGGGGGTACCCAGTACGCAGTATTTT.